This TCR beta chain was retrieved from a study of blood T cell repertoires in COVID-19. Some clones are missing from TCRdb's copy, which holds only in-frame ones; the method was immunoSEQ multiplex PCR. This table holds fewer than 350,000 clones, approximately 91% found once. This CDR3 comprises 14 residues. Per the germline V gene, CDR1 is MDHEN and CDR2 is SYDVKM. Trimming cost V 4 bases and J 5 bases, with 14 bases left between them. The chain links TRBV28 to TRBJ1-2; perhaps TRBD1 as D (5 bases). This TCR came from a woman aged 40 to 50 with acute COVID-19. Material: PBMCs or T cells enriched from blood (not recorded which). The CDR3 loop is CASSSNQGRYGYTF. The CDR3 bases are TGTGCCAGCAGTTCGAATCAGGGTCGGTATGGCTACACCTTC.